A selection of T cell receptor beta chains follows, all from one sample in a study of T cell repertoires in cytomegalovirus infection. TCRdb recomputed calls from the reads with MiXCR, one row per CDR3 protein. The repertoire holds a few hundred thousand distinct CDR3 sequences, with roughly 9.1% as singletons. Sequenced material: PBMCs. The receptors come from a human donor in good health (CMV status not recorded). Some clones in this sample may be carry-over from other donors' samples. CDR3s include the opening cysteine and the closing phenylalanine or tryptophan. The D gene is left open where the match is weak. Clone size is shown for a subset of rows, as once, few, many or a class of expanded clone.

TRBD2 TRBJ2-7 many TRBV7-2 CASSLVAGGSEQYF TGTGCCAGCAGCTTAGTTGCGGGAGGGAGCGAGCAGTACTTC
- TRBJ2-6 many TRBV3-1 CASSQERGRAGANVLTF TGTGCCAGCAGCCAAGAGCGGGGCAGGGCTGGGGCCAACGTCCTGACTTTC
TRBD1 TRBJ2-2 many TRBV7-9 CASSLNRGANTGELFF TGTGCCAGCAGCCTGAACAGGGGAGCGAACACCGGGGAGCTGTTTTTT
TRBD2 TRBJ2-1 many TRBV7-6 CASSLVASGSGEQFF TGTGCCAGCAGCTTAGTGGCTAGCGGGAGCGGTGAGCAGTTCTTC
- TRBJ1-6 many TRBV7-2 CASSLMGNNSPLHF TGTGCCAGCAGCTTAATGGGGAACAATTCACCCCTCCACTTT
- TRBJ1-1 many TRBV7-2 CASSLAGGGVNTEAFF TGTGCCAGCAGCTTAGCGGGAGGGGGGGTGAACACTGAAGCTTTCTTT
- TRBJ2-7 many TRBV7-2 CASSPTAPSSYEQYF TGTGCCAGCAGCCCAACGGCGCCGAGCTCCTACGAGCAGTACTTC
- TRBJ1-6 many TRBV6-2/TRBV6-3 CASSNEEYNSPLHF TGTGCCAGCAGCAATGAAGAATATAATTCACCCCTCCACTTT
- TRBJ2-5 many TRBV7-2 CASSLVGTGETQYF TGTGCCAGCAGCTTAGTGGGGACGGGAGAGACCCAGTACTTC
- TRBJ1-5 few TRBV19 CASSIDSSYSNQPQHF TGTGCCAGTAGTATTGACAGCTCATATAGCAATCAGCCCCAGCATTTT
- TRBJ1-6 many TRBV7-2 CASSLVLGSSYNSPLHF TGTGCCAGCAGCTTAGTGCTGGGTAGCTCCTATAATTCACCCCTCCACTTT
- TRBJ1-5 many TRBV7-9 CASSLHEGQPQHF TGTGCCAGCAGCTTACACGAGGGTCAGCCCCAGCATTTT
- TRBJ1-2 few TRBV28 CASTPSQGSRGYTF TGTGCCAGCACCCCCAGCCAGGGATCGCGCGGCTACACCTTC
- TRBJ2-1 many TRBV7-2 CASSLSRVSYNEQFF TGTGCCAGCAGCTTGAGCCGGGTCTCCTACAATGAGCAGTTCTTC
- TRBJ1-5 few TRBV20-1 CSARAPRGRRYQPQHF TGCAGTGCTAGAGCCCCTCGTGGACGCAGGTATCAGCCCCAGCATTTT
TRBD1 TRBJ1-5 many TRBV19 CASTNTDRDKPQHF TGTGCCAGTACCAACACGGACAGGGATAAGCCCCAGCATTTT
- TRBJ1-6 many TRBV7-2 CASSLAQINSPLHF TGTGCCAGCAGCCTCGCACAGATAAATTCACCCCTCCACTTT
TRBD1 TRBJ1-1 - TRBV29-1 CSVGTGSGEAFF TGCAGCGTCGGGACAGGCTCGGGTGAAGCTTTCTTT
- TRBJ1-4 many TRBV7-2 CASSLGGAGGGEKLFF TGTGCCAGCAGCTTAGGGGGCGCGGGCGGGGGTGAAAAACTGTTTTTT
TRBD2 TRBJ2-5 many TRBV20-1 CSAKLTSGRHQETQYF TGCAGTGCTAAACTAACTAGCGGGAGGCACCAAGAGACCCAGTACTTC
TRBD1 TRBJ2-3 many TRBV7-9 CASSPGQGRTDTQYF TGTGCCAGCAGCCCAGGACAGGGGCGCACAGATACGCAGTATTTT
TRBD1 TRBJ2-2 many TRBV7-2 CASSDYRGQYTGELFF TGTGCCAGCAGCGACTACAGGGGGCAATACACCGGGGAGCTGTTTTTT
TRBD2 TRBJ2-3 few TRBV20-1 CSATTSDNTDTQYF TGCAGTGCTACAACTAGCGACAACACAGATACGCAGTATTTT
TRBD2 TRBJ2-1 - TRBV7-8 CASSPPGGRAGNEQFF TGTGCCAGCAGCCCCCCCGGCGGGAGGGCCGGAAATGAGCAGTTCTTC
- TRBJ1-3 many TRBV28 CASSGKYSGNTIYF TGTGCCAGCAGTGGAAAGTACTCTGGAAACACCATATATTTT
- TRBJ2-5 few TRBV6-6 CASSYPIRRPQETQYF TGTGCCAGCAGTTACCCAATTCGACGCCCACAAGAGACCCAGTACTTC